Each of the 15 T cell receptor beta chains below was sequenced from the same sample in a study of cytomegalovirus exposure and HLA in healthy donors. Use of 60 Vbeta and 13 Jbeta primers characterized the PCR. Produced via immunoSEQ multiplex PCR; TCRdb's table is partial and in-frame only. The sample consists of around 130,000 clones, about 69% of them appearing once. The sequencing input was PBMCs. Receptor source: a man aged 25-45 years in good health and CMV-seronegative.

The V and J genes are TRBV28 and TRBJ2-3; D is undetermined. The V end lost 5 bases, the J end lost 0 bases, and 12 bases lay between the germline ends. CDR1 MDHEN and CDR2 SYDVKM come from the germline V gene. The CDR3 is 15 amino acids. Written as DNA, the CDR3 is TGTGCCAGCAGTGGAGAGGCGTCCAGCACAGATACGCAGTATTTT. Amino acids: CASSGEASSTDTQYF.

The J gene is TRBJ2-5, the V gene TRBV30, with no clear D. CDR1 is GTSNPN and CDR2 is SVGIG in the germline V gene (reference sequence). This CDR3 region has 12 residues. Trimming took 0 bases from V and 4 from J, leaving 6 bases between them. This CDR3 reads CAWSVTGETQYF. CDR3 DNA sequence: TGTGCCTGGAGTGTTACCGGAGAGACCCAGTACTTC.

Concerning this clone itself: Other DNA variants within this sample encode the same CDR3. The chain links TRBV5-1 to TRBJ2-2; 8 nucleotides align to TRBD1. Trimming at V came to 4 bases and at J to 3 bases, leaving 5 bases not matched to a gene. The CDR3 length is 15 residues. Germline V gives CDR1 SGHRS, CDR2 YFSETQ. DNA of the CDR3: TGCGCCAGCAGCCCCGGACAGGGAGACACCGGGGAGCTGTTTTTT. This gives the protein CASSPGQGDTGELFF. Drawing the rest from reference TRBV5-1 and TRBJ2-2, the complete variable domain is KAGVTQTPRYLIKTRGQQVTLSCSPISGHRSVSWYQQTPGQGLQFLFEYFSETQRNKGNFPGRFSGRQFSNSRSEMNVSTLELGDSALYLCASSPGQGDTGELFFGEGSRLTVL.

In this sample, this clone turned up a few times. This chain uses TRBV6-1 with TRBJ1-1; tentatively, D is TRBD1 (6 bases). Looked up from germline, CDR1 is MNHNS and CDR2 is SASEGT. The V and J ends lost 5 bases and 7 bases respectively, with 20 bases between them. The CDR3 is 15 residues long. DNA for the CDR3: TGTGCCAGCAGTCCCCTGTCGAACAGGGAGGGTGAAGCTTTCTTT. Translated, it gives CASSPLSNREGEAFF.

This chain joins TRBV4-3 and TRBJ2-7, with TRBD2 matching over 7 bases. CDR3 length: 16 residues. Germline V lookup: CDR1 LGHNA, CDR2 YSLEER. Germline trimming cut 0 bases from V and 2 bases from J; bases unmatched to any gene: 7. For the CDR3, the DNA is TGCGCCAGCAGCCAAGATCGGTTTAGCGGGCCCTACGAGCAGTACTTC. It specifies CASSQDRFSGPYEQYF.

The chain links TRBV5-6 to TRBJ1-5; the D gene is possibly TRBD1 (5 bases). The germline V and J ends were trimmed by 0 bases and 11 bases, with 18 bases remaining between them. Germline CDR1 is SGHDT and CDR2 is YYEEEE. CDR3 length: 15 amino acids. CDR3 region: CASSLGGGGFLAQHF. Here the CDR3 DNA reads TGTGCCAGCAGCTTGGGTGGGGGGGGGTTTTTAGCCCAGCATTTT.

The chain carries TRBV9 and TRBJ1-1; the match to TRBD1 covers 7 bases. In germline, CDR1 is SGDLS, CDR2 YYNGEE. This CDR3 is built from 16 residues. V shed 4 bases and J 0 bases; nucleotides not matched to a gene: 9. The chain's CDR3 is CASSTTQGPMNTEAFF. For the CDR3, the DNA is TGTGCCAGCAGCACCACACAGGGGCCAATGAACACTGAAGCTTTCTTT.

The chain combines TRBV27 with TRBJ1-2; perhaps TRBD1 as D (6 bases). Germline V gene sequence: CDR1 MNHEY, CDR2 SMNVEV (reference sequence). Between the trimmed V and J ends, which lost 0 bases and 7 bases, there was a span of 18 bases. The length of the CDR3 is 16 residues. In DNA, the CDR3 is TGTGCCAGCAGTTTATCTTCCCCGGGGGGCTCGAGTGGCTACACCTTC. This translates into CASSLSSPGGSSGYTF.

The chain couples TRBV5-4 to TRBJ1-1; D call uncertain. In germline, CDR1 is SGHNT, CDR2 YYREEE (reference sequence). V was pared by 0 bases and J by 0 bases, with 6 bases between. CDR3 length: 14 amino acids. The CDR3 reads CASSLALMNTEAFF. The DNA for the CDR3 is TGTGCCAGCAGCTTGGCCTTAATGAACACTGAAGCTTTCTTT.

The V and J genes are TRBV29-1 and TRBJ1-4; no firm D call. This CDR3 has 13 amino acids. The germline V and J ends were trimmed by 2 bases and 8 bases, with 12 bases remaining between them. The germline CDR1 and CDR2 sequences are SQVTM and ANQGSEA. CDR3 loop: CSVELQPGEKLFF. CDR3 in DNA: TGCAGCGTTGAATTGCAGCCAGGCGAAAAACTGTTTTTT.

The rearrangement joins TRBV4-3 to TRBJ1-2; D not certain. Trimming took off 0 bases at V and 8 bases at J, with 13 bases between the two ends. This CDR3 contains 14 residues. Germline CDR1 reads LGHNA; CDR2 reads YSLEER. In nucleotides, the CDR3 is TGCGCCAGCAGCCAAGATATAACTTTTCGAGGCTACACCTTC. It specifies CASSQDITFRGYTF.

This chain uses TRBV13 with TRBJ2-5, with D maybe TRBD2 (5 bases). V was shortened by 1 base and J by 1 base, with 16 bases between the two germline ends. Germline V gene lookup returns CDR1 PRHDT and CDR2 FYEKMQ (reference sequence). The CDR3 totals 17 residues. CDR3 nucleotides: TGTGCCAGCAGCTTAGAGGCAGGTGGGAGAGGCCAAGAGACCCAGTACTTC. This codes for CASSLEAGGRGQETQYF.

The chain recombines TRBV9 with TRBJ2-3, with 10 bases identical to TRBD2. V gave up 3 bases and J gave up 4 bases; unmatched junction bases: 5. CDR3 length: 15 amino acids. Germline-derived CDR1 and CDR2 are SGDLS and YYNGEE. The DNA of the CDR3 is TGTGCCAGCAGCGCAGCGGGGGGGCACTCAGATACGCAGTATTTT. Residues: CASSAAGGHSDTQYF. Combining the CDR3 with reference TRBV9 and TRBJ2-3 gives the whole variable domain DSGVTQTPKHLITATGQRVTLRCSPRSGDLSVYWYQQSLDQGLQFLIQYYNGEERAKGNILERFSAQQFPDLHSELNLSSLELGDSALYFCASSAAGGHSDTQYFGPGTRLTVL.

This clone was seen a few times. The chain couples TRBV28 to TRBJ2-1; 10 bases fit TRBD2. CDR3 length equals 15 residues. J was trimmed by 7 bases and V by 5 bases; bases with no gene match: 8. The germline gives CDR1 MDHEN, CDR2 SYDVKM. The CDR3 DNA reads TGTGCCAGCAGTGAAGGGGCTAGCGGGAGTAATGAGCAGTTCTTC. Translation gives CASSEGASGSNEQFF.

This clone was seen a handful of times. The same CDR3 can be traced to other DNA sequences in this sample. V and J are TRBV18 and TRBJ2-6; maybe TRBD1 (6 bases). V gave up 3 bases and J gave up 2 bases, with 14 bases separating them. Germline V lookup: CDR1 KGHSH, CDR2 LQKENI. CDR3 length: 17 amino acids. The CDR3 DNA reads as TGTGCCAGCTCACCTGGGCAGGGGTCTCCTGGGGCCAACGTCCTGACTTTC. Translation: CASSPGQGSPGANVLTF.